The rows below give T cell receptor beta chains drawn from one sample of a study of T cell responses to AZD1222 COVID-19 vaccine. Clones were sequenced by immunoSEQ multiplex PCR, and TCRdb holds only the in-frame ones, with some missing. Of approximately 140,000 clones detected, 75% to 95% appear once; the ten largest clones hold more than 1.2%. The sequencing here drew on peripheral blood, taken on day 0 of AZD1222 vaccination. These receptors came from an adult in good health. The CDR3 runs from the conserved cysteine through the conserved F or W. A D gene is named only where the DNA matches it firmly. Size tells how often a clone was seen (once, few, many) or the class of an expanded clone, and some rows leave it out.

cdr3_aa cdr3_nt d_call v_call clone_size j_call
CASSYSKLVTVAFF TGTGCCAGCAGTTACTCGAAGCTTGTGACGGTAGCTTTCTTT NA TRBV6-5 NA TRBJ1-1
CASSLEYRSYGYTF TGCGCCAGCAGCTTGGAGTACAGGAGCTATGGCTACACCTTC NA TRBV5-1 NA TRBJ1-2
CASTPSRGNEQFF TGTGCCAGTACCCCCTCCCGGGGTAATGAGCAGTTCTTC NA TRBV19 NA TRBJ2-1
CSVDLNYGYTF TGCAGCGTTGACCTTAACTATGGCTACACCTTC NA TRBV29-1 NA TRBJ1-2
CAYSQNRNYGYTF TGTGCCTACAGCCAAAACCGGAACTATGGCTACACCTTC NA TRBV6-5 NA TRBJ1-2
CSAEGEGNYGYTF TGCAGCGCCGAGGGGGAGGGTAACTATGGCTACACCTTC NA TRBV29-1 NA TRBJ1-2
CASSITPGVQPQHF TGTGCCAGTAGTATAACCCCCGGGGTGCAGCCCCAGCATTTT NA TRBV19 NA TRBJ1-5
CASSFSSDNQPQHF TGTGCCAGCAGCTTTAGCTCAGACAATCAGCCCCAGCATTTT NA TRBV7-6 once TRBJ1-5
CASTGGGTEAFF TGTGCCTCCACTGGAGGGGGGACTGAAGCTTTCTTT NA TRBV30 NA TRBJ1-1
CATSDLGGGADSGSRYSTDTQYF TGTGCCACCAGTGATTTAGGAGGGGGCGCGGATAGCGGGAGTCGTTACAGCACAGATACGCAGTATTTT TRBD2 TRBV24-1 NA TRBJ2-3
CASSLNTGSYNEQFF TGCGCCAGCAGCTTAAATACAGGCTCCTACAATGAGCAGTTCTTC NA TRBV5-1 NA TRBJ2-1
CASSLIAASAGSNQPQHF TGTGCCAGCAGCTTAATCGCCGCCTCGGCAGGCTCAAATCAGCCCCAGCATTTT NA TRBV7-2 NA TRBJ1-5
CASSLVSGVEREQYF TGCGCCAGCAGCTTGGTTAGCGGGGTGGAGCGCGAGCAGTACTTC TRBD2 TRBV5-1 once TRBJ2-7
CASSYKGVGTEAFF TGTGCCAGCAGTTATAAAGGTGTAGGGACTGAAGCTTTCTTT NA TRBV6-2/TRBV6-3 NA TRBJ1-1
CASSLVGGRNIQYF TGTGCCAGCAGCTTAGTTGGCGGGAGAAACATTCAGTACTTC TRBD2 TRBV11-2 NA TRBJ2-4
CASSQTGNVWPQHF TGTGCCAGCAGCCAGACTGGGAATGTTTGGCCCCAGCATTTT NA TRBV27 NA TRBJ1-5
CASSQDRSYEQYF TGCGCCAGCAGCCAAGATCGCAGCTACGAGCAGTACTTC NA TRBV4-3 NA TRBJ2-7
CASSPPGTNEKLFF TGTGCCAGTAGCCCTCCGGGGACTAATGAAAAACTGTTTTTT NA TRBV19 NA TRBJ1-4
CASSLWGEGEKLFF TGCGCCAGCAGCTTGTGGGGGGAAGGTGAAAAACTGTTTTTT NA TRBV5-1 NA TRBJ1-4
CASSLSRGTGVNYGYTF TGTGCCAGCAGCTTGTCCCGTGGGACAGGGGTTAACTATGGCTACACCTTC TRBD1 TRBV7-8 NA TRBJ1-2
CASSSGQGSSYEQYF TGCGCCAGCAGTAGCGGACAGGGCTCCTCCTACGAGCAGTACTTC TRBD1 TRBV5-1 once TRBJ2-7
CASSSRNNSPLHF TGTGCCAGCAGTTCCCGAAATAATTCACCCCTCCACTTT NA TRBV28 NA TRBJ1-6
CASSPGRKNIQYF TGTGCCAGCAGCCCCGGGCGCAAAAACATTCAGTACTTC NA TRBV7-8 NA TRBJ2-4
CASSLDGVAYNEQFF TGCGCCAGCAGCTTGGATGGGGTCGCCTACAATGAGCAGTTCTTC NA TRBV5-1 NA TRBJ2-1
CASSRDTRGTGELFF TGTGCCAGCAGCAGGGACACCCGGGGCACCGGGGAGCTGTTTTTT NA TRBV7-2 NA TRBJ2-2
CASRGTGGDQPQHF TGTGCCAGCAGAGGGACAGGGGGCGATCAGCCCCAGCATTTT TRBD1 TRBV28 NA TRBJ1-5
CASSYLGGGPESNQPQHF TGTGCCAGCAGTTATCTCGGGGGGGGACCGGAGAGCAATCAGCCCCAGCATTTT NA TRBV6-2/TRBV6-3 NA TRBJ1-5
CASSYFGTGVEQYF TGTGCCAGCAGTTACTTCGGGACAGGGGTCGAGCAGTACTTC TRBD1 TRBV6-6 NA TRBJ2-7
CSVPRGQAGEQYF TGCAGCGTACCCCGGGGGCAGGCCGGGGAGCAGTACTTC NA TRBV29-1 NA TRBJ2-7
CASRGLEAFF TGTGCCAGCAGAGGCCTTGAAGCTTTCTTT NA TRBV6-5 NA TRBJ1-1
CASSRSSYEQYF TGTGCCAGCAGCCGAAGCTCCTACGAGCAGTACTTC NA TRBV6-2/TRBV6-3 NA TRBJ2-7
CASSPRLATYNEQFF TGTGCCAGCAGCCCTAGACTAGCAACCTACAATGAGCAGTTCTTC TRBD2 TRBV14 NA TRBJ2-1
CASSDRGGTGELFF TGTGCCAGCAGCGACAGGGGAGGAACCGGGGAGCTGTTTTTT TRBD1 TRBV6-6 NA TRBJ2-2
CASSMGLRADTQYF TGTGCCAGTAGTATGGGTCTTAGGGCAGATACGCAGTATTTT NA TRBV19 NA TRBJ2-3
CASSPLGLAGPKGEQFF TGTGCCAGTAGTCCTCTCGGACTAGCGGGTCCCAAGGGTGAGCAGTTCTTC TRBD2 TRBV19 NA TRBJ2-1
CSAGIAGADTQYF TGCAGTGCCGGGATCGCCGGAGCAGATACGCAGTATTTT NA TRBV29-1 NA TRBJ2-3
CASSRERVSVAF TGTGCCAGCAGCCGTGAAAGGGTCTCTGTCGCCTTC NA TRBV11-3 NA TRBJ1-2
CSVERQGGEKLFF TGCAGCGTTGAGCGGCAGGGCGGGGAAAAACTGTTTTTT NA TRBV29-1 NA TRBJ1-4
CSVSSGTGVEAFF TGCAGCGTCTCATCGGGGACAGGGGTTGAAGCTTTCTTT TRBD1 TRBV29-1 once TRBJ1-1
CASRDSSGSVSSGANVLTF TGTGCCAGCAGGGATTCCTCGGGCAGCGTGAGCTCTGGGGCCAACGTCCTGACTTTC NA TRBV9 NA TRBJ2-6
CASSFSGRGAKETQYF TGCGCCAGCAGCTTTTCGGGAAGGGGAGCTAAAGAGACCCAGTACTTC NA TRBV5-1 NA TRBJ2-5
CAGTRGFNSGANVLTF TGTGCCGGAACCAGGGGATTCAACTCTGGGGCCAACGTCCTGACTTTC NA TRBV7-9 many TRBJ2-6
CATSSASGRATDTQYF TGTGCCACCAGCAGCGCGAGCGGGAGGGCCACAGATACGCAGTATTTT TRBD2 TRBV15 NA TRBJ2-3
CASSLPTEAFF TGTGCCAGCAGCTTACCCACTGAAGCTTTCTTT NA TRBV7-9 NA TRBJ1-1
CATIPGLAKNIQYF TGTGCCACCATCCCGGGACTAGCCAAAAACATTCAGTACTTC NA TRBV28 NA TRBJ2-4
CASSLAEYEQFF TGTGCCAGCAGCTTAGCTGAATATGAGCAGTTCTTC NA TRBV7-9 NA TRBJ2-1
CASSFSGSTDTQYF TGTGCCAGCAGCTTTAGCGGGAGCACAGATACGCAGTATTTT TRBD2 TRBV7-8 NA TRBJ2-3
CASSRDSVAKNIQYF TGTGCCAGCAGCAGGGACAGCGTAGCCAAAAACATTCAGTACTTC TRBD1 TRBV28 NA TRBJ2-4
CASSPRGDIQYF TGTGCCAGCAGCCCAAGGGGAGACATTCAGTACTTC NA TRBV3-1/TRBV3-2 NA TRBJ2-4
CASRPLDLGTDTQYF TGTGCCAGTAGACCATTAGACCTGGGGACAGATACGCAGTATTTT NA TRBV19 once TRBJ2-3
CASSLVGKEQYF TGTGCCAGCAGTCTGGTGGGTAAAGAGCAGTACTTC NA TRBV27 once TRBJ2-7